Sequencing of this T cell receptor beta chain was carried out in a study of blood T cells in healthy people across ages. The CDR3 runs 13 residues. Germline CDR1 reads LNHNV; CDR2 reads YYDKDF (reference sequence). V gave up 6 bases and J gave up 6 bases, with 15 bases separating them. Together with a sample-barcoded 5' primer, a J-beta primer mix was included in a second PCR lasting about 6 to 12 cycles. MiXCR, run by TCRdb on the 5' RACE reads, gives a single entry per CDR3 protein. Of roughly 1.5 million distinct CDR3 sequences listed, 40% to 45% are singletons. The sequence came from a woman aged 18-35 years in good health. Input material: blood. This chain uses TRBV15 with TRBJ2-7; D ambiguous. The CDR3 bases are TGTGCCACCAGTAGGGTCCCCGGCTCCGAGCAGTACTTC. Its protein product is CATSRVPGSEQYF. The full variable domain, in which reference TRBV15 and TRBJ2-7 provide the parts outside the CDR3, is DAMVIQNPRYQVTQFGKPVTLSCSQTLNHNVMYWYQQKSSQAPKLLFHYYDKDFNNEADTPDNFQSRRPNTSFCFLDIRSPGLGDTAMYLCATSRVPGSEQYFGPGTRLTVT.